The present T cell receptor (beta chain) was sequenced within a study of control samples from healthy donors and cancer patients. Unmatched junction bases numbered 11, after V lost 6 bases and J lost 4 bases. Germline V gene data show CDR1 as MNHEY and CDR2 as SVGAGI. This CDR3 region has 15 residues. Clones were read by immunoSEQ multiplex PCR, and TCRdb kept only the in-frame ones, dropping some. Among 150,000 to 200,000 clones, more than 85% were seen once, and the ten largest hold roughly 2.1%. This rearrangement joins TRBV6-5 to TRBJ2-7; 8 bases map to TRBD1. The specimen was blood. This clonotype originated in a woman aged 40-49 years in good health. CDR3 in DNA: TGTGCCAGCAGGCCCCCGTCAGGGGGCCCTTACGAGCAGTACTTC. Translated: CASRPPSGGPYEQYF.